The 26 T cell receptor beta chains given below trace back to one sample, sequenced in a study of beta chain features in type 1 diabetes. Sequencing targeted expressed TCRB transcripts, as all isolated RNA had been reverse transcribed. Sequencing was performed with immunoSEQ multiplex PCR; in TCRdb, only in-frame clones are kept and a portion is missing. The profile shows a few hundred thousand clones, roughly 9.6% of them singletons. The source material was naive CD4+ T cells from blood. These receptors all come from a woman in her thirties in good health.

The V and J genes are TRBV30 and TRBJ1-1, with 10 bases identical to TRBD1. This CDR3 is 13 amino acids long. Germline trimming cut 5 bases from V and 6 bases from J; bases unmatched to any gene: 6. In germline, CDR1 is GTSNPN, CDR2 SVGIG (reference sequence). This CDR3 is CAWGRDRGAEAFF. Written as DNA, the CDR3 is TGTGCCTGGGGGCGGGACAGGGGAGCTGAAGCTTTCTTT.

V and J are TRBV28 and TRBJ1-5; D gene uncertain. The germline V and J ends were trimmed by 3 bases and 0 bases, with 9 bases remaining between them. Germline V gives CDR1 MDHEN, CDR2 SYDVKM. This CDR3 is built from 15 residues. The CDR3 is CASSFRGNSNQPQHF. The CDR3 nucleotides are TGTGCCAGCAGTTTCAGAGGGAATAGCAATCAGCCCCAGCATTTT.

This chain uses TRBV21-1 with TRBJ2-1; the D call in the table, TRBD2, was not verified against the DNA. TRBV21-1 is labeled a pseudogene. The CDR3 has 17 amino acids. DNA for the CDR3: TGTGCCAGCATCCAAAACGAGCGGGAGGGCCTGTTGGCAGAGCAGTTCTTC. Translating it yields CASIQNEREGLLAEQFF.

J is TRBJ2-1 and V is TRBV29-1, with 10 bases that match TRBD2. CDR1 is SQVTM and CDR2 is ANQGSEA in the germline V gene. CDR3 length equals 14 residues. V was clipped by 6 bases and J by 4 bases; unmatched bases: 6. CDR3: CSVRLAGAYNEQFF. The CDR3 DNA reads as TGCAGCGTCCGGCTAGCGGGAGCTTACAATGAGCAGTTCTTC.

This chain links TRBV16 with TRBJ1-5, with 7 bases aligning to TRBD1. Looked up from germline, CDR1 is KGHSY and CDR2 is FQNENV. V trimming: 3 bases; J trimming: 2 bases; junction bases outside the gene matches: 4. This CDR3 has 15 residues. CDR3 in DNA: TGTGCCAGCAGCCAGAACAGGGGAGGCAATCAGCCCCAGCATTTT. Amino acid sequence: CASSQNRGGNQPQHF.

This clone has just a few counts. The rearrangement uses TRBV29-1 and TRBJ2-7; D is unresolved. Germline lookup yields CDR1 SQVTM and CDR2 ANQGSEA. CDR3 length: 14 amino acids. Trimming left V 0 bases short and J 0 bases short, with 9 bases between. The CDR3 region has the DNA TGCAGCGTTGAAGATGGGCTCTCCTCCTACGAGCAGTACTTC. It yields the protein CSVEDGLSSYEQYF.

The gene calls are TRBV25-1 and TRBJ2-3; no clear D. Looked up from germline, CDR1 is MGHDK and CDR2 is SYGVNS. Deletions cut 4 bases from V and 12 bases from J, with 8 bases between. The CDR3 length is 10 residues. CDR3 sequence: CASSALIQYF. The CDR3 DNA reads TGTGCCAGCAGTGCCCTTATCCAGTATTTT.

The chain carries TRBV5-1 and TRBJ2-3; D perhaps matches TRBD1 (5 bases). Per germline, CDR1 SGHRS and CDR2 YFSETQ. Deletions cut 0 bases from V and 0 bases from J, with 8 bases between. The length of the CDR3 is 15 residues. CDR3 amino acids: CASSLATASTDTQYF. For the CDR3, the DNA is TGCGCCAGCAGCTTGGCGACAGCTAGCACAGATACGCAGTATTTT.

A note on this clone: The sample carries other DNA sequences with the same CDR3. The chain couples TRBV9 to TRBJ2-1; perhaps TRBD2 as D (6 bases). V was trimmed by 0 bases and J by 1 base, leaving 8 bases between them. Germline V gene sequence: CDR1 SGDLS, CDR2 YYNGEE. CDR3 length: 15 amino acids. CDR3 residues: CASSVVAGSYNEQFF. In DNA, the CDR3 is TGTGCCAGCAGCGTAGTCGCGGGATCCTACAATGAGCAGTTCTTC.

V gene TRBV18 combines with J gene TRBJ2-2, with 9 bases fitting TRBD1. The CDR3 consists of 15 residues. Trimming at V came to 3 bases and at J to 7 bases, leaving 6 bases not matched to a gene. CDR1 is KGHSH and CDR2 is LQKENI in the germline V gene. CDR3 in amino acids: CASSPGQGDIGELFF. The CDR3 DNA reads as TGTGCCAGCTCACCGGGACAGGGTGACATCGGGGAGCTGTTTTTT. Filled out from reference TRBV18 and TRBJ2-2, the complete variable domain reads NAGVMQNPRHLVRRRGQEARLRCSPMKGHSHVYWYRQLPEEGLKFMVYLQKENIIDESGMPKERFSAEFPKEGPSILRIQQVVRGDSAAYFCASSPGQGDIGELFFGEGSRLTVL.

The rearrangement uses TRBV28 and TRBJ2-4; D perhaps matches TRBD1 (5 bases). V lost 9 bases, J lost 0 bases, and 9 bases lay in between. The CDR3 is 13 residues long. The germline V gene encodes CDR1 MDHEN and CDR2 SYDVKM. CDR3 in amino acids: CASSGLAKNIQYF. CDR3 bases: TGTGCCAGTTCAGGGCTAGCCAAAAACATTCAGTACTTC. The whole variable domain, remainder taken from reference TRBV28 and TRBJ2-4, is DVKVTQSSRYLVKRTGEKVFLECVQDMDHENMFWYRQDPGLGLRLIYFSYDVKMKEKGDIPEGYSVSREKKERFSLILESASTNQTSMYLCASSGLAKNIQYFGAGTRLSVL.

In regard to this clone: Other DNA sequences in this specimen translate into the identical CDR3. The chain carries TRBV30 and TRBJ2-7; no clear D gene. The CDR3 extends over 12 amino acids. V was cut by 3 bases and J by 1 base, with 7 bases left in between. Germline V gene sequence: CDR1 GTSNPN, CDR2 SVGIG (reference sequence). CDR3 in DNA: TGTGCCTGGAGCACAAGTTCCTACGAGCAGTACTTC. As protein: CAWSTSSYEQYF.

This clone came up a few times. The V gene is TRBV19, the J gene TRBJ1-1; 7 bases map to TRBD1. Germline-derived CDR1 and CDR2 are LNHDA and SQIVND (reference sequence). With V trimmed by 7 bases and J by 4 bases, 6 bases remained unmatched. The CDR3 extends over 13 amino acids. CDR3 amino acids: CASMETGITEAFF. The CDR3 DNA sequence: TGTGCCAGTATGGAGACAGGGATCACTGAAGCTTTCTTT.

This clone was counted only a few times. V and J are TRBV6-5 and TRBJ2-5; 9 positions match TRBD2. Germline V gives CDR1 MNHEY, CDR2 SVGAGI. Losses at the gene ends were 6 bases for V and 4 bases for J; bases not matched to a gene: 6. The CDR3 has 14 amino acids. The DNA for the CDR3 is TGTGCCAGCAGCTACCAAGCGGGAGGAGAGACCCAGTACTTC. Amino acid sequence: CASSYQAGGETQYF.

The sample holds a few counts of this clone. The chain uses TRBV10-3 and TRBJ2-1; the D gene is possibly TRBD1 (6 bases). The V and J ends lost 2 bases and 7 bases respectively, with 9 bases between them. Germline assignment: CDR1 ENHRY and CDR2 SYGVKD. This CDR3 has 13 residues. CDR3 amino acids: CAISETGMNEQFF. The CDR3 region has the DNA TGTGCCATCAGTGAGACAGGGATGAATGAGCAGTTCTTC.

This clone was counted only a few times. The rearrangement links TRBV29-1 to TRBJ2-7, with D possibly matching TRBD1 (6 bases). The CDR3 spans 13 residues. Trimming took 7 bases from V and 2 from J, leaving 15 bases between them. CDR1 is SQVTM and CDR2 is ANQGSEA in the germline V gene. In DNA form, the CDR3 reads TGCAGCGCCGCTCCCCGGGACACCTACGAGCAGTACTTC. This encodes CSAAPRDTYEQYF.

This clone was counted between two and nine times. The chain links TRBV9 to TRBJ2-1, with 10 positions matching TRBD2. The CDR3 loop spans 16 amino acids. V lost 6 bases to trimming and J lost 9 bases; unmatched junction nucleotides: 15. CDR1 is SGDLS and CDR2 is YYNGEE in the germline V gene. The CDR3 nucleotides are TGTGCCAGCAACGGAGCGGGAGGGCTTTGGGGCGGTGAGCAGTTCTTC. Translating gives CASNGAGGLWGGEQFF.

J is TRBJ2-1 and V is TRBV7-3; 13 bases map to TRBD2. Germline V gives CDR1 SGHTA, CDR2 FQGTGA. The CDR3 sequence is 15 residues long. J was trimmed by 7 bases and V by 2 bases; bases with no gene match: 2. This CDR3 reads CASSLEGLAGNEQFF. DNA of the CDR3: TGTGCCAGCAGCTTAGAGGGACTAGCGGGAAATGAGCAGTTCTTC.

CDR3 sequence (DNA): TGTGCCAGCAGTGCAGTCCCGAATGCTTATGGCTACACCTTC. As protein: CASSAVPNAYGYTF. The chain recombines TRBV7-2 with TRBJ1-2; D unresolved. This CDR3 has 14 residues. The V end lost 6 bases, the J end lost 5 bases, and 16 bases lay between the germline ends. The V gene's germline CDR1 is SGHTA and CDR2 FQGNSA.

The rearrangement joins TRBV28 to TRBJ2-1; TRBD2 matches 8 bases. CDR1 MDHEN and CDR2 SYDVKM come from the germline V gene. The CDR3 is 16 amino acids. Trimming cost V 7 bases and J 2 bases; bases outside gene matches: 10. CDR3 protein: CASTPGAGGPYNEQFF. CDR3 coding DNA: TGTGCCAGCACCCCAGGGGCGGGAGGCCCCTACAATGAGCAGTTCTTC.

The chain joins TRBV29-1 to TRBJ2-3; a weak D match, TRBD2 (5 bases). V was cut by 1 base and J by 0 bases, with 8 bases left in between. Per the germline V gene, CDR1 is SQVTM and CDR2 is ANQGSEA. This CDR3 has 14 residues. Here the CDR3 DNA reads TGCAGCGTTGAAGGTCCTAGCAGCACAGATACGCAGTATTTT. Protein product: CSVEGPSSTDTQYF.

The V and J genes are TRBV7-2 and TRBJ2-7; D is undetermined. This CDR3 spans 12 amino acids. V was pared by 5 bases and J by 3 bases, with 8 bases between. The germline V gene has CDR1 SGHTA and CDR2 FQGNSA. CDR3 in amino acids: CASSLGSYEQYF. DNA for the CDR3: TGTGCCAGCAGCCTGGGCAGCTACGAGCAGTACTTC.

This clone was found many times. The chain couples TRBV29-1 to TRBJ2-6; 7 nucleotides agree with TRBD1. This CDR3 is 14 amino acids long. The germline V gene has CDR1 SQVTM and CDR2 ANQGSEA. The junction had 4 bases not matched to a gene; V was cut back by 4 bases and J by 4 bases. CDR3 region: CSVGDRDGANVLTF. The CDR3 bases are TGCAGCGTTGGTGACAGGGACGGGGCCAACGTCCTGACTTTC.

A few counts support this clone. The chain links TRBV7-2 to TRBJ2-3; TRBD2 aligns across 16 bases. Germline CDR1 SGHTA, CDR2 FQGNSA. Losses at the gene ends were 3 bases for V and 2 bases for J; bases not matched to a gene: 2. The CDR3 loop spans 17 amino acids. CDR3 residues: CASSLGLAGGFTDTQYF. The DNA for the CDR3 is TGTGCCAGCAGCTTGGGACTAGCGGGAGGGTTCACAGATACGCAGTATTTT. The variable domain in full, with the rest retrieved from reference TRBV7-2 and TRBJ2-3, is GAGVSQSPSNKVTEKGKDVELRCDPISGHTALYWYRQSLGQGLEFLIYFQGNSAPDKSGLPSDRFSAERTGGSVSTLTIQRTQQEDSAVYLCASSLGLAGGFTDTQYFGPGTRLTVL.

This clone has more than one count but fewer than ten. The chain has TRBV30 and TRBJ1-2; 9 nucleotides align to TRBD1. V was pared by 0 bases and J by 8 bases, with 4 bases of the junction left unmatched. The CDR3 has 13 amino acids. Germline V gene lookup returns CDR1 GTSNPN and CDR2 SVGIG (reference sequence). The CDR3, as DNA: TGTGCCTGGAGTGTACAGGGGGCGGTAGGCTACACCTTC. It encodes CAWSVQGAVGYTF.

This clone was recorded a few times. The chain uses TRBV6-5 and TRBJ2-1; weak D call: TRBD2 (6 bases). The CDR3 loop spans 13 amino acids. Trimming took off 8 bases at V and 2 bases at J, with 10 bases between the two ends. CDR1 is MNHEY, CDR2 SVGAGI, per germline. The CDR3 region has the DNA TGTGCCAGCGGTCGGGAGACCTACAATGAGCAGTTCTTC. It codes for CASGRETYNEQFF.